This T cell receptor beta chain originates from a study of cytomegalovirus exposure and HLA in healthy donors. Unmatched junction bases numbered 2, after V lost 1 base and J lost 0 bases. This CDR3 region has 17 residues. Per the germline V gene, CDR1 is SGHRS and CDR2 is YFSETQ. Sequencing was performed with immunoSEQ multiplex PCR; in TCRdb, only in-frame clones are kept and a portion is missing. The top ten clones hold about 0.86% of a sample with fewer than 350,000 clones, roughly 90% of them seen once. The TCR comes from a woman in her late teens or twenties in good health and CMV-seronegative. Sequencing used PBMCs. The rearrangement joins TRBV5-1 to TRBJ2-2, with TRBD2 identical over 11 bases. As DNA, the CDR3 is TGCGCCAGCAGCTTGACTAGCGGGAGCGCGAACACCGGGGAGCTGTTTTTT. Its translation is CASSLTSGSANTGELFF. Together with reference TRBV5-1 and TRBJ2-2, the CDR3 gives the full variable domain: KAGVTQTPRYLIKTRGQQVTLSCSPISGHRSVSWYQQTPGQGLQFLFEYFSETQRNKGNFPGRFSGRQFSNSRSEMNVSTLELGDSALYLCASSLTSGSANTGELFFGEGSRLTVL.